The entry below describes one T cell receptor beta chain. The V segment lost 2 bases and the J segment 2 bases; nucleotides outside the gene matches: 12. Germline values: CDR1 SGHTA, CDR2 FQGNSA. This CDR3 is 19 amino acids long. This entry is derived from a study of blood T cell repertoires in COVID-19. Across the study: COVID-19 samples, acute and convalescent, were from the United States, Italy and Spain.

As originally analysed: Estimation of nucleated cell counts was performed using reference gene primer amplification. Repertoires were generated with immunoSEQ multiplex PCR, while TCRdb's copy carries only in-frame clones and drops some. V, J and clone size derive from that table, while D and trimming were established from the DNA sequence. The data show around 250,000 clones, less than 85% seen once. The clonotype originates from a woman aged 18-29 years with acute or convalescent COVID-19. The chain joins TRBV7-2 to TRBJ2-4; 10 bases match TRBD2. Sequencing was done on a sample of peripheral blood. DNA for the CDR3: TGTGCCAGCAGCTTATTTCCCCTTCTAGCGGGAGTCCCCAAAAACATTCAGTACTTC. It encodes CASSLFPLLAGVPKNIQYF.